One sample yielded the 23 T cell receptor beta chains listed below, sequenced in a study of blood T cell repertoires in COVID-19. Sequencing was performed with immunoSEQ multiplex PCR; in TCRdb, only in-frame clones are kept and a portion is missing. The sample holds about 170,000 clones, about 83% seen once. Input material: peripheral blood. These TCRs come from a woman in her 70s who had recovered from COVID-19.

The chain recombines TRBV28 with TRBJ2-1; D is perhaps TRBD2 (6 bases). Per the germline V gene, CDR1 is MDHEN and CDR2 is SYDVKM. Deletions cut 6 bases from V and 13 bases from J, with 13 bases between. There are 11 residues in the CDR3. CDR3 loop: CASRGLLAQFF. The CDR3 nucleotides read TGTGCCAGCAGGGGCTTACTAGCCCAGTTCTTC.

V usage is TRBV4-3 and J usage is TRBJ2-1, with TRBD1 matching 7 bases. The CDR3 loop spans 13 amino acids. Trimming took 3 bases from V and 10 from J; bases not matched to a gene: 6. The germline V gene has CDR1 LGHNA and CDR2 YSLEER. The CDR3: CASSHYRGREQFF. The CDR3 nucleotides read TGCGCCAGCAGCCACTACAGGGGAAGGGAGCAGTTCTTC.

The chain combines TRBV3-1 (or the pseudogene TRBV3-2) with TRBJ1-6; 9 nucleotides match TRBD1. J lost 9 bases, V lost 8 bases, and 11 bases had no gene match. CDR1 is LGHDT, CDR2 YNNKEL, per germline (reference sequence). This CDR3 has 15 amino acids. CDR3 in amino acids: CASVGGTGRGSPLHF. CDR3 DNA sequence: TGTGCCAGCGTGGGGGGGACAGGGCGGGGTTCACCCCTCCACTTT.

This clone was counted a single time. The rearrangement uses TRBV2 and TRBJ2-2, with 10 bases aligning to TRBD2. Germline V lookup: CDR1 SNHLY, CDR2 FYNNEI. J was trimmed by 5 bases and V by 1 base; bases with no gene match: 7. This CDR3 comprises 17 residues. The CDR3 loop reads CASSEEGLAVTTGELFF. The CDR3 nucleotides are TGTGCCAGCAGTGAAGAAGGACTAGCGGTTACAACCGGGGAGCTGTTTTTT.

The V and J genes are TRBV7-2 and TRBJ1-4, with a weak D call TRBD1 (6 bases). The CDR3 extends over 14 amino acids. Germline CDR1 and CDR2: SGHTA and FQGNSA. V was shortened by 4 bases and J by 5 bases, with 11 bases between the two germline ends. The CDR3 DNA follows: TGTGCCAGCAGCTCCGACAGGCTGAATGAAAAACTGTTTTTT. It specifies CASSSDRLNEKLFF.

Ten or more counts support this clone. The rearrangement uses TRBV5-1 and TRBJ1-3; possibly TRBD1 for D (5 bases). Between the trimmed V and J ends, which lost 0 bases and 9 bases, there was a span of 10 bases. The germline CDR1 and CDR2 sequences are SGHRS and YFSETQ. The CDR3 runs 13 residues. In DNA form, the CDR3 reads TGCGCCAGCAGCTTGGGGCACGGGGGCACCATATATTTT. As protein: CASSLGHGGTIYF.

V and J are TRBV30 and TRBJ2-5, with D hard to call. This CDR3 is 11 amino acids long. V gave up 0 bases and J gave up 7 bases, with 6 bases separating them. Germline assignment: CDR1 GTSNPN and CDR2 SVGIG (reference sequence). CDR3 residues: CAWSVGATQYF. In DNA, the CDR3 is TGTGCCTGGAGTGTAGGAGCGACCCAGTACTTC.

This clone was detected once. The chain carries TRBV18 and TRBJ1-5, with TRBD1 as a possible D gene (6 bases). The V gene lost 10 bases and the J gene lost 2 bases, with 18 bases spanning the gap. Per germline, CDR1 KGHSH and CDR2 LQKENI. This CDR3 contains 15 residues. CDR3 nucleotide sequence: TGTGCCACCAGGGCGGGGGCGGCCGGCAATCAGCCCCAGCATTTT. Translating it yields CATRAGAAGNQPQHF.

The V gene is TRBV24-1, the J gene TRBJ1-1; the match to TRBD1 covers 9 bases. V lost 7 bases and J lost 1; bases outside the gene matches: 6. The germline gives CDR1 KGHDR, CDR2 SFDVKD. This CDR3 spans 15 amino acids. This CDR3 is CATRQGAGGNTEAFF. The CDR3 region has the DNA TGTGCCACCAGACAGGGGGCTGGGGGGAACACTGAAGCTTTCTTT.

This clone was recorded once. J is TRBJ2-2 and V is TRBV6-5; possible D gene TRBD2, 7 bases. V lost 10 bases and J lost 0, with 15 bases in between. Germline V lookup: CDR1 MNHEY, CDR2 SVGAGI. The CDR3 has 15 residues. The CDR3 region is CATTAGAANTGELFF. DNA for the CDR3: TGTGCCACTACGGCGGGGGCAGCGAACACCGGGGAGCTGTTTTTT.

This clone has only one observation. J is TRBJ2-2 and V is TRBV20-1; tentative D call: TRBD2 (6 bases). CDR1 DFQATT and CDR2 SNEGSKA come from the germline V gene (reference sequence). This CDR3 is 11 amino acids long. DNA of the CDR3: TGCAGGGCGGGACGGACCGGGGAGCTGTTTTTT. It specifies CRAGRTGELFF.

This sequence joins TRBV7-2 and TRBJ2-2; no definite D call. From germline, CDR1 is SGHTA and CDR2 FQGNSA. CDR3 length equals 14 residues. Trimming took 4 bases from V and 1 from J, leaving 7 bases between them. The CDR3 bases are TGTGCCAGCAGCTCCCCCTGGAACACCGGGGAGCTGTTTTTT. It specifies CASSSPWNTGELFF.

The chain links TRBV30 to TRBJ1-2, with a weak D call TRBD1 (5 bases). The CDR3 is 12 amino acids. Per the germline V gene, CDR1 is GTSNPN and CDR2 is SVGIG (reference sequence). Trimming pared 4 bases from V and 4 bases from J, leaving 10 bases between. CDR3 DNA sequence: TGTGCCTGGAAGGGACTCACCTATGGCTACACCTTC. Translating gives CAWKGLTYGYTF.

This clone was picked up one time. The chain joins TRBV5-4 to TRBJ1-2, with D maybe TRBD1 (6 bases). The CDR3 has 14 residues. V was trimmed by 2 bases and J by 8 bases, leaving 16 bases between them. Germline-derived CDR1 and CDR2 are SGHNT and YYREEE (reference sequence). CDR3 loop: CASSFPGKGDGYTF. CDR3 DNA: TGTGCCAGCAGCTTCCCGGGTAAGGGGGACGGCTACACCTTC.

Here the CDR3 reads CASSAAAGLGANEQFF. The CDR3 nucleotides are TGTGCCAGCAGCGCCGCAGCGGGACTAGGGGCGAATGAGCAGTTCTTC. This chain connects TRBV5-4 to TRBJ2-1; 8 bases line up with TRBD2. The CDR3 contains 16 residues. Losses at the gene ends were 4 bases for V and 7 bases for J; bases not matched to a gene: 13. Germline V gene sequence: CDR1 SGHNT, CDR2 YYREEE (reference sequence).

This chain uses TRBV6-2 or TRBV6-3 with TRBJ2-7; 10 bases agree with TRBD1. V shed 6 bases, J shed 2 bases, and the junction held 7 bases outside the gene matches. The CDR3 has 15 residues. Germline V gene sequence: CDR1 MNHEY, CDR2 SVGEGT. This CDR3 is CASSSSDRGPYEQYF. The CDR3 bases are TGTGCCAGCAGCTCCTCCGACAGGGGGCCCTACGAGCAGTACTTC.

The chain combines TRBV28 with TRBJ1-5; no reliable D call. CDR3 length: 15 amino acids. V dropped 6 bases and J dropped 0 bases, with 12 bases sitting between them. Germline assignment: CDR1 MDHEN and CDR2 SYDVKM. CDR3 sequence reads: CASSRTAYSNQPQHF. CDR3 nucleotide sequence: TGTGCCAGCAGCCGGACTGCCTATAGCAATCAGCCCCAGCATTTT.

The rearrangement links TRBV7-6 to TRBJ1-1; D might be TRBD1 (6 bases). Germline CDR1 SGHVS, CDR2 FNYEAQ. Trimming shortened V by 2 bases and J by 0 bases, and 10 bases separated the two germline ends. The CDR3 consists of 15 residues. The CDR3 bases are TGTGCCAGCAGCTTACAGGGGAACCTGAACACTGAAGCTTTCTTT. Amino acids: CASSLQGNLNTEAFF. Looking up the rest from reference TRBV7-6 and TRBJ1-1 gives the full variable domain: GAGVSQSPRYKVTKRGQDVALRCDPISGHVSLYWYRQALGQGPEFLTYFNYEAQQDKSGLPNDRFSAERPEGSISTLTIQRTEQRDSAMYRCASSLQGNLNTEAFFGQGTRLTVV.

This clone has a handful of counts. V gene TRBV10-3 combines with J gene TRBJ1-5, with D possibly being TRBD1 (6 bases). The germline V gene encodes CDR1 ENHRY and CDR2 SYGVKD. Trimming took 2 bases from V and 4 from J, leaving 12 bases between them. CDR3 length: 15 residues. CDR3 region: CAISEVSRGNQPQHF. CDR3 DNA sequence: TGTGCCATCAGTGAGGTTAGCAGGGGAAATCAGCCCCAGCATTTT.

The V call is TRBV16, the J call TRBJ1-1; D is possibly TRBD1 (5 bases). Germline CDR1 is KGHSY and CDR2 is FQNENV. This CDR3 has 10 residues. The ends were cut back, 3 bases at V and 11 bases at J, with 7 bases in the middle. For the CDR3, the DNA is TGTGCCAGCAGCCAGGGGCCCGCTTTCTTT. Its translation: CASSQGPAFF.

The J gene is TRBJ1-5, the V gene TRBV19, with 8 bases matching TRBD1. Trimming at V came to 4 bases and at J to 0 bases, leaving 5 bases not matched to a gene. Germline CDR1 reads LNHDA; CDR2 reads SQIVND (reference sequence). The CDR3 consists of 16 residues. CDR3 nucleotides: TGTGCCAGTAGTAAATCAGGGGGCCCTAGCAATCAGCCCCAGCATTTT. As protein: CASSKSGGPSNQPQHF.

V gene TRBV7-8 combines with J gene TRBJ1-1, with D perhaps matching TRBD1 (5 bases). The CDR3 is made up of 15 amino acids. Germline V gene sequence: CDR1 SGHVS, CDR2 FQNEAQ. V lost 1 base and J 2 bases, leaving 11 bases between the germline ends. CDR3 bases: TGTGCCAGCAGCTTAGTGGTGACAGTAAACACTGAAGCTTTCTTT. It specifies CASSLVVTVNTEAFF.

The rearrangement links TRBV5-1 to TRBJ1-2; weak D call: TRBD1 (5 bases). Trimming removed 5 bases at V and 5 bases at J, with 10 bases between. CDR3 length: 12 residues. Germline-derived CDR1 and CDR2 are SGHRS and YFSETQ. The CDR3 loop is CASRGQNYGYTF. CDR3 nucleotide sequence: TGCGCCAGCAGGGGGCAGAATTATGGCTACACCTTC. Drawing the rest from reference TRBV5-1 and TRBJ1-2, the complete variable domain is KAGVTQTPRYLIKTRGQQVTLSCSPISGHRSVSWYQQTPGQGLQFLFEYFSETQRNKGNFPGRFSGRQFSNSRSEMNVSTLELGDSALYLCASRGQNYGYTFGSGTRLTVV.